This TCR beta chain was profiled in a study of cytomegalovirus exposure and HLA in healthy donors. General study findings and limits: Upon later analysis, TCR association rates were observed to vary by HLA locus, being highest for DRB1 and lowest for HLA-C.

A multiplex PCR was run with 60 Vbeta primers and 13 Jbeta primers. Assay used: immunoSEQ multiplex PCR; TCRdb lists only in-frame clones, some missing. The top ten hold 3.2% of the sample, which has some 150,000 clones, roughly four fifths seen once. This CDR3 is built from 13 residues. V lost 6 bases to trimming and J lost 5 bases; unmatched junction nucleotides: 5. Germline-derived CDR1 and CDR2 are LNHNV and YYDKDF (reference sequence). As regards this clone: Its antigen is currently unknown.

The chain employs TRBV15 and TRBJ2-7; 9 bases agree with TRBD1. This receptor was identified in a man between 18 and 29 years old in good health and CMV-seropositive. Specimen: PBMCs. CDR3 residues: CATRITGGNEQYF. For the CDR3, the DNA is TGTGCCACCAGAATCACAGGGGGCAACGAGCAGTACTTC.